The 24 T cell receptor beta chains listed next were all sequenced from one sample in a study of cytomegalovirus exposure and HLA in healthy donors (dated by TCRdb to the late 2010s). Library preparation used the immunoSEQ multiplex PCR assay. For the multiplex PCR, a mixture combining 60 forward primers for TCR Vbeta segments and 13 reverse primers for TCR Jbeta segments was used. The source is immuneACCESS, and TCRdb retained only in-frame sequences with V and J called. Part of the clones is not carried over; for the studies checked, unresolved V genes explain less than half of this, and the remainder is unexplained. The table for this sample lists fewer than 100,000 clones; roughly 80% of them were counted only once. Over 3% of the sample is taken by the ten largest. Input material: PBMCs. The receptors here all came from a man aged 40-49 years in good health and CMV-seronegative.

The chain employs TRBV19 and TRBJ2-1; D perhaps matches TRBD2 (6 bases). This CDR3 region has 13 residues. V was clipped by 3 bases and J by 7 bases, with 10 bases between them. CDR1 is LNHDA and CDR2 is SQIVND in the germline V gene (reference sequence). CDR3 residues: CASSISRENEQFF. The DNA for the CDR3 is TGTGCCAGTAGTATTTCCCGGGAGAATGAGCAGTTCTTC.

This clone was recorded only once. The rearrangement joins TRBV10-3 to TRBJ2-5, with TRBD2 identical over 10 bases. V lost 6 bases, J lost 5 bases, and 9 bases stayed unmatched. CDR1 ENHRY and CDR2 SYGVKD come from the germline V gene. This CDR3 region has 15 residues. The CDR3 sequence: CAIREASGGGETQYF. The CDR3 DNA sequence: TGTGCCATCAGGGAAGCTAGCGGGGGTGGGGAGACCCAGTACTTC.

On this clone: A read error may produce the germline difference seen at one junction end. The chain joins TRBV5-1 to TRBJ1-1; the D is unclear. The CDR3 is made up of 16 amino acids. Germline-derived CDR1 and CDR2 are SGHRS and YFSETQ. The CDR3 bases are TGCGCCAGCAGCCTAGCCCCTGCAGTGTTGAAGACTGAAGCTTTCTTT. Amino acid sequence: CASSLAPAVLKTEAFF.

The chain uses TRBV2 and TRBJ2-3, with 8 bases lining up with TRBD2. The V gene end was trimmed by 8 bases and the J gene end by 0 bases; junction bases not matched to a gene: 4. Germline V gene lookup returns CDR1 SNHLY and CDR2 FYNNEI. The CDR3 length is 14 residues. The CDR3: CASLAGPSTDTQYF. DNA for the CDR3: TGTGCCAGCTTAGCGGGGCCTAGCACAGATACGCAGTATTTT. The full variable domain, its missing parts supplied by reference TRBV2 and TRBJ2-3, is EPEVTQTPSHQVTQMGQEVILRCVPISNHLYFYWYRQILGQKVEFLVSFYNNEISEKSEIFDDQFSVERPDGSNFTLKIRSTKLEDSAMYFCASLAGPSTDTQYFGPGTRLTVL.

The chain links TRBV14 to TRBJ1-1, with D uncertain. Germline V lookup: CDR1 SGHDN, CDR2 FVKESK. V was cut by 1 base and J by 2 bases, with 11 bases left in between. The CDR3 is 15 amino acids. CDR3 loop: CASSQVWQVNTEAFF. DNA for the CDR3: TGTGCCAGCAGCCAAGTTTGGCAGGTCAACACTGAAGCTTTCTTT. The entire variable domain, with the rest obtained from reference TRBV14 and TRBJ1-1, is as follows: EAGVTQFPSHSVIEKGQTVTLRCDPISGHDNLYWYRRVMGKEIKFLLHFVKESKQDESGMPNNRFLAERTGGTYSTLKVQPAELEDSGVYFCASSQVWQVNTEAFFGQGTRLTVV.

The rearrangement links TRBV28 to TRBJ1-4, with TRBD1 matching over 7 bases. The CDR3 sequence is 14 residues long. V shed 4 bases and J 4 bases; nucleotides not matched to a gene: 3. CDR1 is MDHEN, CDR2 SYDVKM, per germline. The CDR3 DNA sequence: TGTGCCAGCAGTTCCGGGACAGTTAATGAAAAACTGTTTTTT. Translating it yields CASSSGTVNEKLFF.

The chain uses TRBV25-1 and TRBJ2-7, with 10 positions matching TRBD2. The CDR3 sequence is 16 residues long. V was clipped by 1 base and J by 7 bases; unmatched bases: 10. In germline, CDR1 is MGHDK, CDR2 SYGVNS. The CDR3 here is CASSESRTSGGGEQYF. CDR3 sequence (DNA): TGTGCCAGCAGTGAATCCCGGACTAGCGGAGGGGGGGAGCAGTACTTC.

The gene calls are TRBV4-1 and TRBJ2-5; TRBD1 aligns across 7 bases. The end of the DNA is better explained by TRBJ2-7, so the J call may be wrong. CDR3 length equals 14 residues. The germline CDR1 and CDR2 sequences are MGHRA and YSYEKL. The CDR3 DNA is TGCGCCAGCAGCCAAGTGGGACAGAACTACGAGCAGTACTTC. Protein: CASSQVGQNYEQYF.

This sequence joins TRBV5-4 and TRBJ2-7, with 7 bases lining up with TRBD1. After removal of 0 bases from V and 3 bases from J, the junction contained 0 bases not matched to a gene. The germline V gene has CDR1 SGHNT and CDR2 YYREEE (reference sequence). This CDR3 has 13 residues. The CDR3 sequence is CASSLDRGYEQYF. CDR3 bases: TGTGCCAGCAGCTTGGACAGGGGCTACGAGCAGTACTTC.

This clone was detected a few times. The chain's CDR3 is CASSSGLAAYEQYF. DNA for the CDR3: TGTGCCAGCAGTTCCGGACTAGCGGCCTACGAGCAGTACTTC. The chain uses TRBV2 and TRBJ2-7, with 10 nucleotides matching TRBD2. V gave up 5 bases and J gave up 2 bases; unmatched junction bases: 3. The CDR3 has 14 residues. Germline CDR1 is SNHLY and CDR2 is FYNNEI.

The rearrangement links TRBV2 to TRBJ2-1; 7 positions match TRBD2. The germline V gene encodes CDR1 SNHLY and CDR2 FYNNEI. This CDR3 spans 17 amino acids. V shed 4 bases, J shed 4 bases, and the junction held 13 bases outside the gene matches. In DNA form, the CDR3 reads TGTGCCAGCAGTGTTAGACTCGGACTAGTGAGTTACAATGAGCAGTTCTTC. Translated, it gives CASSVRLGLVSYNEQFF.

V gene TRBV4-1 combines with J gene TRBJ2-3, with 7 bases that match TRBD1. Germline V CDR1 and CDR2: MGHRA, YSYEKL. The CDR3 runs to 13 residues. Trimming took 4 bases from V and 9 from J; bases not matched to a gene: 7. In nucleotides, the CDR3 is TGCGCCAGCAGCCTTCGACAGGGTGACACGCAGTATTTT. Translating gives CASSLRQGDTQYF.

This sequence joins TRBV10-3 and TRBJ1-6; D is unresolved. The CDR3 extends over 13 amino acids. V was shortened by 1 base and J by 7 bases, with 5 bases between the two germline ends. Germline CDR1 reads ENHRY; CDR2 reads SYGVKD. CDR3 protein: CAISELSNSPLHF. The CDR3 DNA sequence: TGTGCCATCAGTGAGTTGAGCAATTCACCCCTCCACTTT.

This chain joins TRBV12-5 and TRBJ2-3; 9 bases line up with TRBD1. The CDR3 extends over 14 amino acids. V was pared by 1 base and J by 6 bases, with 2 bases of the junction left unmatched. Per germline, CDR1 LGHNT and CDR2 FRNRAP. CDR3 DNA sequence: TGTGCTAGTGGTTTGGGGGACAGGGCGGATACGCAGTATTTT. Its translation is CASGLGDRADTQYF.

This chain joins TRBV11-2 and TRBJ2-3; weak D call: TRBD2 (6 bases). V lost 6 bases to trimming and J lost 7 bases, with 17 bases between them. Germline V CDR1 and CDR2: SGHAT, FQNNGV. This CDR3 comprises 14 residues. In DNA form, the CDR3 reads TGTGCCAGCAGGACAGTCGTGGGGGGTTATACGCAGTATTTT. Residues: CASRTVVGGYTQYF. Looking up the rest from reference TRBV11-2 and TRBJ2-3 gives the full variable domain: EAGVAQSPRYKIIEKRQSVAFWCNPISGHATLYWYQQILGQGPKLLIQFQNNGVVDDSQLPKDRFSAERLKGVDSTLKIQPAKLEDSAVYLCASRTVVGGYTQYFGPGTRLTVL.

The chain links TRBV30 to TRBJ2-2; unclear D gene. This CDR3 region has 15 residues. The germline V gene has CDR1 GTSNPN and CDR2 SVGIG (reference sequence). Trimming took off 0 bases at V and 7 bases at J, with 15 bases between the two ends. CDR3 amino acids: CAWSVNEVAVGELFF. Here the CDR3 DNA reads TGTGCCTGGAGTGTAAATGAGGTCGCAGTCGGGGAGCTGTTTTTT.

The gene calls are TRBV7-2 and TRBJ2-7; 7 bases line up with TRBD2. Germline V CDR1 and CDR2: SGHTA, FQGNSA. Trimming at V came to 1 base and at J to 3 bases, leaving 12 bases not matched to a gene. There are 17 residues in the CDR3. CDR3 sequence reads: CASSLGDGLADNYEQYF. CDR3 sequence (DNA): TGTGCCAGCAGCTTAGGCGATGGGCTAGCGGACAACTACGAGCAGTACTTC.

V and J are TRBV5-1 and TRBJ2-3; TRBD2 is a possible D gene (5 bases). V lost 4 bases and J 0 bases, leaving 9 bases between the germline ends. The germline gives CDR1 SGHRS, CDR2 YFSETQ. This CDR3 has 14 amino acids. CDR3 in DNA: TGCGCCAGCAGCCTACGGACTAGCACAGATACGCAGTATTTT. The encoded protein is CASSLRTSTDTQYF.

The chain carries TRBV5-4 and TRBJ2-7; 10 nucleotides align to TRBD2. The CDR3 covers 15 residues. Trimming removed 0 bases from V and 2 bases from J; junction bases left unmatched: 2. The germline CDR1 and CDR2 sequences are SGHNT and YYREEE (reference sequence). This CDR3 is CASSLASGSTYEQYF. The CDR3 nucleotides are TGTGCCAGCAGCTTGGCTAGCGGGAGCACCTACGAGCAGTACTTC.

The chain combines TRBV2 with TRBJ1-5; D remains ambiguous. Per germline, CDR1 SNHLY and CDR2 FYNNEI. V lost 7 bases, J lost 4 bases, and 8 bases lay in between. This CDR3 is built from 12 residues. The CDR3 bases are TGTGCCAGCACAGGCTTTAATCAGCCCCAGCATTTT. It specifies CASTGFNQPQHF.

This clone was observed a handful of times. The V gene is TRBV2, the J gene TRBJ2-1; unclear D gene. The germline gives CDR1 SNHLY, CDR2 FYNNEI. Trimming shortened V by 7 bases and J by 8 bases, and 15 bases separated the two germline ends. This CDR3 is 13 amino acids long. The CDR3 DNA reads as TGTGCCAGCATGGCCGACACCTTGGATGAGCAGTTCTTC. Protein product: CASMADTLDEQFF.

The V gene is TRBV9, the J gene TRBJ2-2; 8 bases line up with TRBD2. This CDR3 region has 16 residues. Germline V lookup: CDR1 SGDLS, CDR2 YYNGEE. The ends lost 4 bases at V and 5 bases at J; junction bases unmatched: 10. Written as DNA, the CDR3 is TGTGCCAGCAGCTTGAACGGGGGGGCGCGGACCGGGGAGCTGTTTTTT. Translated: CASSLNGGARTGELFF.

This clone has only one observation. This chain's CDR3 is CATEKSGGAENEQFF. CDR3 DNA: TGTGCCACAGAGAAGAGCGGGGGGGCCGAGAATGAGCAGTTCTTC. This chain links TRBV7-9 with TRBJ2-1; 10 bases are shared with TRBD2. Trimming at V came to 10 bases and at J to 7 bases, leaving 13 bases not matched to a gene. In germline, CDR1 is SEHNR, CDR2 FQNEAQ (reference sequence). The CDR3 runs 15 residues.

The V gene is TRBV6-5, the J gene TRBJ2-2, with a weak D call TRBD1 (5 bases). Germline-derived CDR1 and CDR2 are MNHEY and SVGAGI. Deletions cut 5 bases from V and 0 bases from J, with 10 bases between. This CDR3 contains 15 residues. CDR3 coding DNA: TGTGCCAGCAGTACCAGGGCCGCGAACACCGGGGAGCTGTTTTTT. Encoded protein: CASSTRAANTGELFF.